Listed below are T cell receptor beta chains from one sample, sequenced in a study of blood T cell repertoires in COVID-19. Clones were sequenced by immunoSEQ multiplex PCR, and TCRdb holds only the in-frame ones, with some missing. Counted here are hundreds of thousands of clones, around 83% occurring once; the ten biggest clones make up around 9.9%. The sample was peripheral blood. The receptors derive from a woman over 75 with acute or convalescent COVID-19. Both conserved end residues are part of each CDR3. A D gene is named only where the DNA matches it firmly. Size tells how often a clone was seen (once, few, many) or the class of an expanded clone, and some rows leave it out.

J gene	V gene	clone size	D gene	CDR3 protein
TRBJ1-2	TRBV19	.	.	CASSSSSGMNYGYTF
TRBJ2-1	TRBV14	.	.	CASSQESWYRATNEQFF
TRBJ1-1	TRBV12-3/TRBV12-4	.	.	CATQLGGGTEAFF
TRBJ1-2	TRBV5-4	.	.	CASSPGQQNYGYTF
TRBJ1-4	TRBV5-1	.	.	CASSHQGTNEKLFF
TRBJ1-5	TRBV6-5	.	.	CASSQGVQSNQPQHF
TRBJ1-2	TRBV12-3/TRBV12-4	.	.	CASSSGYGYTF
TRBJ1-3	TRBV19	.	.	CATTPPSGPGNTIYF
TRBJ1-5	TRBV28	few	.	CASSLGQGYRQPQHF
TRBJ1-1	TRBV7-8	.	TRBD1	CASSLGAGGGGTEAFF
TRBJ2-3	TRBV4-2	.	TRBD1	CASSSLGTGGTDTQYF
TRBJ1-5	TRBV24-1	.	.	CATQDSRSNQPQHF
TRBJ2-3	TRBV28	.	.	CASRPGGASTDTQYF
TRBJ1-5	TRBV6-5	.	TRBD1	CASSPGTEGNQPQHF
TRBJ2-6	TRBV6-2/TRBV6-3	once	TRBD1	CASSWGDRSGANVLTF
TRBJ2-7	TRBV9	once	.	CASSIDTTYEQYF
TRBJ1-5	TRBV5-1	.	TRBD1	CASSLRTGRNQPQHF
TRBJ1-4	TRBV19	.	TRBD1	CASSGQGTWEKLFF
TRBJ2-7	TRBV9	.	.	CASSVDPRAYEQYF
TRBJ2-2	TRBV5-1	.	.	CASSLYQGNTGELFF
TRBJ1-5	TRBV10-2	.	.	CAIGQGENQPQHF
TRBJ2-1	TRBV5-1	.	.	CASSKDGVNEQFF
TRBJ1-6	TRBV3-1/TRBV3-2	.	.	CASSQGRSPLHF
TRBJ2-5	TRBV14	few	.	CASSPLRELETQYF
TRBJ2-7	TRBV5-4	.	.	CASSLVSGEQYF
TRBJ2-1	TRBV6-6	.	TRBD1	CASSAPGQGWNEQFF
TRBJ2-7	TRBV12-3/TRBV12-4	.	.	CASSLTGLEQYF
TRBJ1-2	TRBV12-3/TRBV12-4	.	.	CASSLGGVGGYTF
TRBJ2-1	TRBV7-7	.	TRBD2	CASSLGASGGAYNEQFF